The rows below give T cell receptor beta chains drawn from one sample of a study of T cell responses to AZD1222 COVID-19 vaccine. The method was immunoSEQ multiplex PCR; TCRdb's version includes in-frame clones alone and lacks a portion of them. This repertoire shows tens of thousands of clones, roughly 89% found once; its top ten account for 4.5% to 5%. Specimen: peripheral blood, collected 28 days after the second AZD1222 dose. The receptors shown here come from an adult who received the AZD1222 COVID-19 vaccine. Each CDR3 is given with its conserved first and last residue. A D gene is named only where the DNA matches it firmly. The size field is filled for only some rows; it gives once, few, many or a size class.

CDR3: CASSRIESGNTIYF; DNA: TGTGCCAGCAGCAGGATCGAATCTGGAAACACCATATATTTT; V: TRBV9; J: TRBJ1-3; D: -; size: -
CDR3: CASSTRANTGELFF; DNA: TGTGCCAGTAGTACTAGGGCGAACACCGGGGAGCTGTTTTTT; V: TRBV19; J: TRBJ2-2; D: -; size: once
CDR3: CASSFTWNSPLHF; DNA: TGTGCCAGCAGCTTCACATGGAATTCACCCCTCCACTTT; V: TRBV5-4; J: TRBJ1-6; D: -; size: -
CDR3: CASELGTRDSHYQTIGYTF; DNA: TGTGCCAGCGAACTGGGGACCCGGGACAGCCATTACCAAACTATTGGCTACACCTTC; V: TRBV21-1; J: TRBJ1-2; D: -; size: -
CDR3: CASSLAVWGRTYNSPLHF; DNA: TGTGCCAGCAGCTTAGCGGTTTGGGGTCGCACCTATAATTCACCCCTCCACTTT; V: TRBV7-8; J: TRBJ1-6; D: -; size: -
CDR3: CASRAGLAGNEQFF; DNA: TGTGCCAGCAGGGCTGGACTAGCTGGCAATGAGCAGTTCTTC; V: TRBV25-1; J: TRBJ2-1; D: TRBD2; size: -
CDR3: CASSFSLGEQYF; DNA: TGTGCCAGCAGTTTTTCCCTTGGGGAGCAGTACTTC; V: TRBV12-3/TRBV12-4; J: TRBJ2-7; D: -; size: -
CDR3: CASSLIPLTGGNTEAFF; DNA: TGTGCCAGCAGCTTAATACCCCTGACAGGGGGGAACACTGAAGCTTTCTTT; V: TRBV7-3; J: TRBJ1-1; D: TRBD1; size: once
CDR3: CAISVTGNTEAFF; DNA: TGTGCCATCAGTGTTACGGGGAACACTGAAGCTTTCTTT; V: TRBV10-3; J: TRBJ1-1; D: -; size: -
CDR3: CASSLRANEKLFF; DNA: TGTGCCAGCAGTTTGCGGGCGAATGAAAAACTGTTTTTT; V: TRBV12-3/TRBV12-4; J: TRBJ1-4; D: -; size: -
CDR3: CASRGNVRGEAFF; DNA: TGTGCCAGTAGGGGTAACGTTCGGGGTGAAGCTTTCTTT; V: TRBV19; J: TRBJ1-1; D: -; size: once
CDR3: CAISESPGSRETQYF; DNA: TGTGCCATCAGTGAGTCGCCGGGGAGCCGGGAGACCCAGTACTTC; V: TRBV10-3; J: TRBJ2-5; D: -; size: -
CDR3: CASREGQLNTEAFF; DNA: TGCGCCAGCAGGGAGGGACAGTTAAACACTGAAGCTTTCTTT; V: TRBV10-2; J: TRBJ1-1; D: TRBD1; size: few
CDR3: CASSYKSGTEAFF; DNA: TGTGCCAGCAGCTACAAATCTGGGACTGAAGCTTTCTTT; V: TRBV6-5; J: TRBJ1-1; D: -; size: -
CDR3: CAISGDPAIGNTIYF; DNA: TGTGCCATCAGTGGGGACCCCGCAATCGGAAACACCATATATTTT; V: TRBV10-3; J: TRBJ1-3; D: -; size: -
CDR3: CSASPQATYGYTF; DNA: TGCAGTGCTAGTCCCCAGGCCACCTATGGCTACACCTTC; V: TRBV20-1; J: TRBJ1-2; D: -; size: -